This TCR beta chain was obtained from a study of cytomegalovirus exposure and HLA in healthy donors. The method was immunoSEQ multiplex PCR; TCRdb's version includes in-frame clones alone and lacks a portion of them. Among under 200,000 clones listed, under 90% were seen once. Per germline, CDR1 LNHDA and CDR2 SQIVND (reference sequence). The CDR3 is 17 amino acids. The ends lost 6 bases at V and 4 bases at J; junction bases unmatched: 11. Overall study findings and caveats: Among TCR sequences, most were rare, though some public TCRs appeared in many donors. Through in vitro validation, a few CMV-associated chains were shown to be specific for CMV antigens.

The donors were part of the approximately 120-subject validation cohort, which stood apart from the approximately 640-subject first cohort. Remarks on this clone: Antigen unknown.

The origin of this receptor is a man between 18 and 29 years old in good health and CMV-seropositive. The chain employs TRBV19 and TRBJ2-7; the match to TRBD2 covers 14 bases. Material: PBMCs. For the CDR3, the DNA is TGTGCCAGTAGCCGAGCCGGGACTAGCGGGAGTATTTACGAGCAGTACTTC. Its protein product is CASSRAGTSGSIYEQYF.